This T cell receptor (beta chain) was documented in a study of T cell clones after liver transplantation. Study-wide background: Patients counted as tolerant after at least one year off all immunosuppression, enzymes not exceeding twice normal.

The protocol was immunoSEQ multiplex PCR, while the TCRdb copy is restricted to in-frame clones and leaves out a portion. The sample records under 60,000 clones, 70% to 75% being singletons. V lost 2 bases to trimming and J lost 6 bases, with 8 bases between them. The CDR3 is 14 amino acids. Per the germline V gene, CDR1 is PRHDT and CDR2 is FYEKMQ (reference sequence). Material: CD4+ T cells from blood, obtained at the 22-month timepoint. This chain connects TRBV13 to TRBJ1-6, with D uncertain. The clonotype comes from a human patient who received a liver transplant. The graft donor may have given rise to some T cells. In DNA form, the CDR3 reads TGTGCCAGCAGCTTACAGCGAACTAATTCACCCCTCCACTTT. Protein sequence: CASSLQRTNSPLHF.